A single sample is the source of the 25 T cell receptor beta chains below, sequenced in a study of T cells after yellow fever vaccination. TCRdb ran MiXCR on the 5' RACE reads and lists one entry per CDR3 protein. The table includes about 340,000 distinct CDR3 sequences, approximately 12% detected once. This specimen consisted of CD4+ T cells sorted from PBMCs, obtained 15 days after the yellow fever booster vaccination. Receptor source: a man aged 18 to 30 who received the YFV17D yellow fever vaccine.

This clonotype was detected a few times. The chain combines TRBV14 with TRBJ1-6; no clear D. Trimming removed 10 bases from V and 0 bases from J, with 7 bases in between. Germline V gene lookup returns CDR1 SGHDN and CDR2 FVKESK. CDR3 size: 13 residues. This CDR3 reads CATSSSYNSPLHF. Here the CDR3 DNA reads TGTGCCACTTCGAGCTCCTATAATTCACCCCTCCACTTT.

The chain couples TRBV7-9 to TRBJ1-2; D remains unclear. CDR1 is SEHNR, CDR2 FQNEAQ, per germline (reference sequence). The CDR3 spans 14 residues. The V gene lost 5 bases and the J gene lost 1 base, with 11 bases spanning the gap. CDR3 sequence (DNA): TGTGCCAGCAGCCCCGTCAGGATTAACTATGGCTACACCTTC. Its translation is CASSPVRINYGYTF.

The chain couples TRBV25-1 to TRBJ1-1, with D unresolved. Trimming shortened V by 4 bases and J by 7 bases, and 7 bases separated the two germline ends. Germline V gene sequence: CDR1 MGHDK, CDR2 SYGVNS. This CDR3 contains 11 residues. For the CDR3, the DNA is TGTGCCAGCAGTGCCTCAATTGAAGCTTTCTTT. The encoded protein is CASSASIEAFF.

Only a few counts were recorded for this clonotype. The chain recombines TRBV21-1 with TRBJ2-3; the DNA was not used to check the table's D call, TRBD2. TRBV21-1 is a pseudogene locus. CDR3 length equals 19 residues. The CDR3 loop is CASSNTPGLAGGSTDTQYF. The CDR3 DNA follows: TGTGCCAGCAGCAATACGCCGGGACTAGCGGGGGGAAGCACAGATACGCAGTATTTT.

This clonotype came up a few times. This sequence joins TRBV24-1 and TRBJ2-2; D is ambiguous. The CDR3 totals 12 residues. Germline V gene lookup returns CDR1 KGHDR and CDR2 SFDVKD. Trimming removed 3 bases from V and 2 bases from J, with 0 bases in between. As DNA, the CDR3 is TGTGCCACCAGTGATAACACCGGGGAGCTGTTTTTT. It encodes CATSDNTGELFF.

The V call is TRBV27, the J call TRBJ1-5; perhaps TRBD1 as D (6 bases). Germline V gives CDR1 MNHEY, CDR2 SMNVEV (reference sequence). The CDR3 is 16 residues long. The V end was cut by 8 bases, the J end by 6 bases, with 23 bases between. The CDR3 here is CASSRDNRASGQPQHF. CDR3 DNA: TGTGCCAGCTCCCGGGACAACAGGGCGTCAGGTCAGCCCCAGCATTTT.

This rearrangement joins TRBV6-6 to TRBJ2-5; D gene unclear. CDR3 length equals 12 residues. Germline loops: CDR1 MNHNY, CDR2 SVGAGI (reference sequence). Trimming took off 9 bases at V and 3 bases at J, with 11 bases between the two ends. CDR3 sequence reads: CASAPRKETQYF. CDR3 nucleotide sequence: TGTGCCAGTGCTCCGCGGAAAGAGACCCAGTACTTC.

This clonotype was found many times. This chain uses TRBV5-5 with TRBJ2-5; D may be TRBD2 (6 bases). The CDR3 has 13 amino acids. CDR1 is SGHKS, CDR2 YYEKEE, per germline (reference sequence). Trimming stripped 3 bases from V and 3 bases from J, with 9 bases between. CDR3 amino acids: CASSWTGEETQYF. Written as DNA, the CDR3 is TGTGCCAGCAGCTGGACGGGGGAAGAGACCCAGTACTTC.

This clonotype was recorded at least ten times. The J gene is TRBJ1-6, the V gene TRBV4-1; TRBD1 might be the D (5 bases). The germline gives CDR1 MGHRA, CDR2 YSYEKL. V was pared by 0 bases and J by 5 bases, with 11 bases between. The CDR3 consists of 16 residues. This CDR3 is CASSQEGVGDNSPLHF. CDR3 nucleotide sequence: TGCGCCAGCAGCCAAGAAGGGGTCGGGGATAATTCACCCCTCCACTTT.

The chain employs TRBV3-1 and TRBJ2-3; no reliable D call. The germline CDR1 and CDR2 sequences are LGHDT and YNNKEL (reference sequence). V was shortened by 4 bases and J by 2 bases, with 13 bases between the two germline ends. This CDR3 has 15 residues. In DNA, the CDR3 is TGTGCCAGCAGCCCGGTGGGGTCCGACACAGATACGCAGTATTTT. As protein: CASSPVGSDTDTQYF.

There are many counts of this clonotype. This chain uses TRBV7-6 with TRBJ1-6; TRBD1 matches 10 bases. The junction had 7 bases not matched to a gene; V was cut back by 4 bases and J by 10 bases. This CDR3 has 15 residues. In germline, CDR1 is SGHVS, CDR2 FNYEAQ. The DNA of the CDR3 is TGTGCCAGCAGCTCGGGACAGGGGAAAATCTCACCCCTCCACTTT. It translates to CASSSGQGKISPLHF.

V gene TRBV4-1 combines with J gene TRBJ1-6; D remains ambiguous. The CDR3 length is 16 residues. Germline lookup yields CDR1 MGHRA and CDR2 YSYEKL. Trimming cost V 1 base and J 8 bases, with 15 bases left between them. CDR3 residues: CASSQASEMWDSPLHF. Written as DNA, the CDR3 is TGCGCCAGCAGCCAAGCGAGTGAAATGTGGGATTCACCCCTCCACTTT.

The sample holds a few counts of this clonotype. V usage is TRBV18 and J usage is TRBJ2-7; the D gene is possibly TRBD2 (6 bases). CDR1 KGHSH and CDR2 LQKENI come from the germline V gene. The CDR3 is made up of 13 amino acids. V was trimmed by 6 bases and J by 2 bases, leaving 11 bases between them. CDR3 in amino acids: CASSGGYPYEQYV. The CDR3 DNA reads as TGTGCCAGCTCCGGGGGTTACCCCTACGAGCAGTACGTC.

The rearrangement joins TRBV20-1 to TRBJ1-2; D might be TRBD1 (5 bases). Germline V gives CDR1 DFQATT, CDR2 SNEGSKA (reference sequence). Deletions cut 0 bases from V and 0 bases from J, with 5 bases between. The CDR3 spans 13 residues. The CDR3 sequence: CSAREGANYGYTF. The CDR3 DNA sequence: TGCAGTGCTAGAGAGGGGGCTAACTATGGCTACACCTTC.

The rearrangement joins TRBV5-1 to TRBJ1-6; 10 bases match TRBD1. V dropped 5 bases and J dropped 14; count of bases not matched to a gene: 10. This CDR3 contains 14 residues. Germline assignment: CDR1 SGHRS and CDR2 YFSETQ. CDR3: CASRSGTGELSLHF. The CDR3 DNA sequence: TGCGCCAGCAGGTCCGGGACAGGGGAATTGTCCCTCCACTTT. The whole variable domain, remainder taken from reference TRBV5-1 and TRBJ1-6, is KAGVTQTPRYLIKTRGQQVTLSCSPISGHRSVSWYQQTPGQGLQFLFEYFSETQRNKGNFPGRFSGRQFSNSRSEMNVSTLELGDSALYLCASRSGTGELSLHFGNGTRLTVT.

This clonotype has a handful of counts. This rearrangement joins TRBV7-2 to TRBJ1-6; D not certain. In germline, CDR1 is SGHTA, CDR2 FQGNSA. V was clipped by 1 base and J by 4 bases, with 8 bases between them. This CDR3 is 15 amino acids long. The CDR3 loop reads CASSLGTQYNSPLHF. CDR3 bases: TGTGCCAGCAGCTTAGGGACTCAGTATAATTCACCCCTCCACTTT.

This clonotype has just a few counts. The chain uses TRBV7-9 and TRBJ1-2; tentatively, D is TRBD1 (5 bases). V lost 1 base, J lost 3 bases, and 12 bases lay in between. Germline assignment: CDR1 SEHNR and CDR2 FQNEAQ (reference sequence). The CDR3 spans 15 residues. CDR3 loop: CASSLGKGFDYGYTF. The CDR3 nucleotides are TGTGCCAGCAGCTTAGGGAAGGGGTTCGACTATGGCTACACCTTC.

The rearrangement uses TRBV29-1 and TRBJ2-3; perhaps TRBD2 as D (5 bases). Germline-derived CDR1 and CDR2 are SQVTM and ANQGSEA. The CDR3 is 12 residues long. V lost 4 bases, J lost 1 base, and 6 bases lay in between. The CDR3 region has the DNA TGCAGCGTTGGGCGGGGCACAGATACGCAGTATTTT. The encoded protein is CSVGRGTDTQYF.

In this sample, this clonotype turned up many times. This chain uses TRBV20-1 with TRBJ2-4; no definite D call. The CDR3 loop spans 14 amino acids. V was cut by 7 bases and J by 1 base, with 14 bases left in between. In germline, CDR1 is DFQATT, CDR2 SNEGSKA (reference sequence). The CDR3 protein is CSVKGHTAKNIQYF. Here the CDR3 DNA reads TGCAGTGTCAAGGGCCACACCGCCAAAAACATTCAGTACTTC.

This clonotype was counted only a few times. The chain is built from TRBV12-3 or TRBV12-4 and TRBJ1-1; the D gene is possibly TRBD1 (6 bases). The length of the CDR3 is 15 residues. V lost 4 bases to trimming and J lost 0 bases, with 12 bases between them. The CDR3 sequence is CASSSGVILNTEAFF. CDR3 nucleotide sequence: TGTGCCAGCAGTTCAGGGGTCATCTTGAACACTGAAGCTTTCTTT.

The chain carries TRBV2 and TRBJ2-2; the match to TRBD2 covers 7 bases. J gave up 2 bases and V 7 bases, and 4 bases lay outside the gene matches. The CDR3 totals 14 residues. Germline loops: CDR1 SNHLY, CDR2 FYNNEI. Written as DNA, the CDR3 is TGTGCCAGCAACCGGGACTATAACACCGGGGAGCTGTTTTTT. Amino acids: CASNRDYNTGELFF. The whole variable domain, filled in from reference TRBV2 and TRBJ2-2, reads EPEVTQTPSHQVTQMGQEVILRCVPISNHLYFYWYRQILGQKVEFLVSFYNNEISEKSEIFDDQFSVERPDGSNFTLKIRSTKLEDSAMYFCASNRDYNTGELFFGEGSRLTVL.

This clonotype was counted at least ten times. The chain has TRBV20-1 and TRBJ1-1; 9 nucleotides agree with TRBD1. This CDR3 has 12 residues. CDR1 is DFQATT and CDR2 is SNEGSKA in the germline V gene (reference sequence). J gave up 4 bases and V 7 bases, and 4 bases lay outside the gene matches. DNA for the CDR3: TGCAGTGGCAGACAGGGGGGCACTGAAGCTTTCTTT. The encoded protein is CSGRQGGTEAFF.

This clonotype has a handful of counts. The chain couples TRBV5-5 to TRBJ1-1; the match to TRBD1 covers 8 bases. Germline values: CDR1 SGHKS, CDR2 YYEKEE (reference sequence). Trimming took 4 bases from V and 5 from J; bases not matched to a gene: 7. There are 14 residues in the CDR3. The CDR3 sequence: CASSKYRGYTEAFF. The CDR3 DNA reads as TGTGCCAGCAGCAAATACAGGGGGTATACTGAAGCTTTCTTT.

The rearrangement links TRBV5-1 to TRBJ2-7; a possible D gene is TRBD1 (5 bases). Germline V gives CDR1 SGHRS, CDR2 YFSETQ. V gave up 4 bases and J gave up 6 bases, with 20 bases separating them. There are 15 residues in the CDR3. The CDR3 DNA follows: TGCGCCAGCAGCCATCTAGACAGTTTCTACGGCGAGCAGTACGTC. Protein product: CASSHLDSFYGEQYV.

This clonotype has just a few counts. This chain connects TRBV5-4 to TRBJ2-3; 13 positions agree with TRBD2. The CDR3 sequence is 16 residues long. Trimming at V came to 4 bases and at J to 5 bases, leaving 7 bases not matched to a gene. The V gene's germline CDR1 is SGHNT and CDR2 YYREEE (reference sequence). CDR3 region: CASSQYRLAGGDTQYF. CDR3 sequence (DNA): TGTGCCAGCAGCCAATACCGACTAGCGGGGGGAGATACGCAGTATTTT. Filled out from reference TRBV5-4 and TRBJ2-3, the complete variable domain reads ETGVTQSPTHLIKTRGQQVTLRCSSQSGHNTVSWYQQALGQGPQFIFQYYREEENGRGNFPPRFSGLQFPNYSSELNVNALELDDSALYLCASSQYRLAGGDTQYFGPGTRLTVL.